This T cell receptor beta chain was captured in a study of blood T cell repertoires in COVID-19. The wider study: PBMCs, B-cell-depleted T cells, or T cells provided the cDNA or gDNA that made up the material.

Participants' reported clinical history set cohort assignment. Assay: immunoSEQ multiplex PCR; the TCRdb copy retains only in-frame clones and omits some. The repertoire holds 160,000 or so clones, with around 85% as singletons. Trimming removed 5 bases at V and 6 bases at J, with 14 bases between. There are 13 residues in the CDR3. This TCR was recovered from a woman in her forties with acute COVID-19. V gene TRBV12-3 or TRBV12-4 combines with J gene TRBJ2-7, with D hard to call. The sample consisted of PBMCs or T cells enriched from blood (not recorded which). The CDR3 region is CASSLNSGTEQYF. CDR3 coding DNA: TGTGCCAGCAGTCTAAATTCAGGCACCGAGCAGTACTTC.